The clone carrying this T cell receptor beta chain was observed at least ten times. The antigen is undetermined. The cohort's ophthalmopathy patients, a group with duration under 3 months, had a Clinical Activity Score of at least 3 and a NOSPECS grade of at least 4. The study excluded patients with uncontrolled infection, other autoimmune disease, pregnancy or lactation. Fresh 10 ml peripheral blood yielded PBMCs. This sample was included in a study of T cells in Graves' hyperthyroidism and ophthalmopathy. Study observations and caveats: Most thyroid-expanded clonotypes above 0.001 were also found in blood.

The CDR3 regions of TCR beta were amplified from RNA transcripts. HTBI primers drove first-round RT-PCR of the TCR CDR3. Using its own MiXCR run on the multiplex PCR reads, TCRdb lists one record per CDR3 protein. The table records around 690,000 distinct CDR3 sequences, around 21% of them present only once. The TCR was taken from a man aged 25 to 45 with Graves' ophthalmopathy. The sequencing input was blood.

CDR3: CASSLVVGQYNEQFF. The CDR3 DNA reads as TGTGCCAGCAGCTTAGTAGTAGGGCAGTACAATGAGCAGTTCTTC. This sequence joins TRBV7-2 and TRBJ2-1; D remains ambiguous. V dropped 1 base and J dropped 4 bases, with 11 bases sitting between them. The germline V gene encodes CDR1 SGHTA and CDR2 FQGNSA. The CDR3 covers 15 residues.